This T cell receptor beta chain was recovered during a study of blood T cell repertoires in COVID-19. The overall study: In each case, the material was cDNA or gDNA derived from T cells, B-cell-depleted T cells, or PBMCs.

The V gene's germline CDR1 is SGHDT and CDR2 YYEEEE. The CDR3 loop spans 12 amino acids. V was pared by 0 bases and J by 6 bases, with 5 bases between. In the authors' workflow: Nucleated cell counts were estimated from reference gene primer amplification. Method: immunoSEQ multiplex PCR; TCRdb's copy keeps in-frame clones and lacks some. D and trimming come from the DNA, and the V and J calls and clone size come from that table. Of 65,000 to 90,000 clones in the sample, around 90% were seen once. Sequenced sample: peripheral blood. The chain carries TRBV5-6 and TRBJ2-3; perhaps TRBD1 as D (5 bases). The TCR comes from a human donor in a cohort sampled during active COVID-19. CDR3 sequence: CASSLGQDTQYF. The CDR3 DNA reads TGTGCCAGCAGCTTGGGACAGGATACGCAGTATTTT.